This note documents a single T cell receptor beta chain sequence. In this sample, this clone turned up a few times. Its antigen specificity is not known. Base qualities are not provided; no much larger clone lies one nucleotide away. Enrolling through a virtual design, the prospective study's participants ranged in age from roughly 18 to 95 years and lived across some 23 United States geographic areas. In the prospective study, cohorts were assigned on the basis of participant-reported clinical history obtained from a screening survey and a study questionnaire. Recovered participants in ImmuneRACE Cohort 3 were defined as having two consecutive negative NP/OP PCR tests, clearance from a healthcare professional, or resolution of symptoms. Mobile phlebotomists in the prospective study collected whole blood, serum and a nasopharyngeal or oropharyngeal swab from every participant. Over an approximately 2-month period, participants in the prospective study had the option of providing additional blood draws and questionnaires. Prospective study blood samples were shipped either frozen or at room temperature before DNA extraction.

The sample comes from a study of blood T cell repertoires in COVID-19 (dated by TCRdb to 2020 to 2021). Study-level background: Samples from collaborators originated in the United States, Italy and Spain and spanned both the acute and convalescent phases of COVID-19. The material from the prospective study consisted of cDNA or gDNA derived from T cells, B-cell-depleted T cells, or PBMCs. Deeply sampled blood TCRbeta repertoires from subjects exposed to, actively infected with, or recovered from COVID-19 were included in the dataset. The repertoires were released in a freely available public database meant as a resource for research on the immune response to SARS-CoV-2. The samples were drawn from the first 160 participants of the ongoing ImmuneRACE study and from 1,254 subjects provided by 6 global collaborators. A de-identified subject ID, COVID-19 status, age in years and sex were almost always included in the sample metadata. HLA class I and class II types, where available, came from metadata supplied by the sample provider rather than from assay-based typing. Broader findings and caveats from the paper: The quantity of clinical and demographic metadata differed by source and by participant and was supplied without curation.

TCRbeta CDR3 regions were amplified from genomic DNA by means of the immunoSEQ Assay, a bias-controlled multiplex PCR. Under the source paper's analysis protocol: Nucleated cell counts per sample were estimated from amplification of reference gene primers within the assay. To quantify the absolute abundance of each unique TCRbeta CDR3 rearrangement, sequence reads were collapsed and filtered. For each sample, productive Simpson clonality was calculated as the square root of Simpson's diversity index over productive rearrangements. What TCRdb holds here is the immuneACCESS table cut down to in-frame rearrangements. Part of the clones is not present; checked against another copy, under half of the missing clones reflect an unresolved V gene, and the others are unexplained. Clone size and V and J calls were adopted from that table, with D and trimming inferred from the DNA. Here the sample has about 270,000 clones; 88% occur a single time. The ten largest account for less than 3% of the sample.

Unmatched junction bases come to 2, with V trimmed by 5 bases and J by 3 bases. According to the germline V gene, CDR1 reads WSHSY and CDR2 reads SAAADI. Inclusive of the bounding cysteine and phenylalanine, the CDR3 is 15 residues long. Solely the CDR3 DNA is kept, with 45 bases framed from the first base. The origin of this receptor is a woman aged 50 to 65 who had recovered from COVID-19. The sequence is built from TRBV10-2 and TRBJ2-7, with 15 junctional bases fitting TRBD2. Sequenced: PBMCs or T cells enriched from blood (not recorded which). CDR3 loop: CASSSGLAGGYEQYF. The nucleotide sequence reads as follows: TGCGCCAGCAGTTCGGGACTAGCGGGAGGCTACGAGCAGTACTTC.